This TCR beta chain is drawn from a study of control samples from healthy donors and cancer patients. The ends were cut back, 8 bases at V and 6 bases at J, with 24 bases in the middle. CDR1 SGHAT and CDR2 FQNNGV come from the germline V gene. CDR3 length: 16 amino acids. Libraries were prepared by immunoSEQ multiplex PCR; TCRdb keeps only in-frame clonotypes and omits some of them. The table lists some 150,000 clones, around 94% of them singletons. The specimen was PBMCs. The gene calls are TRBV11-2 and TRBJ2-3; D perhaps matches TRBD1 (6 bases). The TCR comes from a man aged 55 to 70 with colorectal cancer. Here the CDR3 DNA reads TGTGCCAGCGGCAATAGCTTAGGGCAGGGGACCGATACGCAGTATTTT. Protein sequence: CASGNSLGQGTDTQYF.